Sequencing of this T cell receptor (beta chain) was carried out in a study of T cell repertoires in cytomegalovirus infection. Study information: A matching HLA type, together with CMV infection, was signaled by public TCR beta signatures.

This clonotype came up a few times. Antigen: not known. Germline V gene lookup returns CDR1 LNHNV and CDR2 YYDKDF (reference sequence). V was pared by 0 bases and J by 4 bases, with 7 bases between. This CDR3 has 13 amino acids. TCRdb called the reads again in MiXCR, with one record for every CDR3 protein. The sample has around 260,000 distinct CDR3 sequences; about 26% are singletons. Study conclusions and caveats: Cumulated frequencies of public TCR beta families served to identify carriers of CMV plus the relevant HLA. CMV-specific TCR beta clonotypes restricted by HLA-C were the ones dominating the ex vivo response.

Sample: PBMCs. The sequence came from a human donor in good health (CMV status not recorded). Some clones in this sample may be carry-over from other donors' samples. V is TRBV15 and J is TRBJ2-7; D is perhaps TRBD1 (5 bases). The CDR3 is CATSRDRQYEQYF. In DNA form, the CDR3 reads TGTGCCACCAGCAGAGATCGACAGTACGAGCAGTACTTC. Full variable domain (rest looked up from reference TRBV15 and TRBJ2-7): DAMVIQNPRYQVTQFGKPVTLSCSQTLNHNVMYWYQQKSSQAPKLLFHYYDKDFNNEADTPDNFQSRRPNTSFCFLDIRSPGLGDTAMYLCATSRDRQYEQYFGPGTRLTVT.